This TCR beta chain was identified in a study of blood T cell repertoires in COVID-19. Study-wide context: There were acute and convalescent COVID-19 samples, and they came from the United States, Italy and Spain. PBMCs, B-cell-depleted T cells, or T cells were the source of the cDNA or gDNA that made up the material.

In the authors' workflow: Reference gene primers were amplified, and this amplification served to estimate nucleated cell counts. Only in-frame clones appear in the TCRdb table, and some are missing; sequencing was by immunoSEQ multiplex PCR. D and trimming were read from the DNA, whereas the V and J calls and clone size are those reported in that table. The sample includes roughly 240,000 clones, about 86% of them seen just once. Trimming took off 3 bases at V and 10 bases at J, with 16 bases between the two ends. Germline CDR1 is SEHNR and CDR2 is FQNEAQ (reference sequence). CDR3 length: 14 amino acids.

The V and J genes are TRBV7-9 and TRBJ2-1; D is uncertain. Sequencing input: peripheral blood. The TCR was taken from a man between 18 and 29 years old with active or convalescent COVID-19. CDR3 DNA: TGTGCCAGCAGCTTCCCCTATCAGGTCGGCGAGCAGTTCTTC. It codes for CASSFPYQVGEQFF.